One sample yielded the 6 T cell receptor beta chains listed below, sequenced in a study of blood T cell repertoires in COVID-19. TCRdb keeps only in-frame clones here, not all; method: immunoSEQ multiplex PCR. The data contain roughly 290,000 clones, about 89% of them seen just once; the ten biggest clones take up around 0.84%. The specimen was peripheral blood. The receptors stem from a man aged 30 to 45 with acute or convalescent COVID-19.

The chain joins TRBV30 to TRBJ2-1; 11 nucleotides agree with TRBD2. Germline V gene data show CDR1 as GTSNPN and CDR2 as SVGIG (reference sequence). The V and J ends lost 0 bases and 0 bases, in that order; junction bases with no gene match: 13. The length of the CDR3 is 20 residues. The CDR3 bases are TGTGCCTGGAGTGTACGATTTCTAGCGGGAGGTGGACTCTCCTACAATGAGCAGTTCTTC. It encodes CAWSVRFLAGGGLSYNEQFF.

J is TRBJ1-6 and V is TRBV6-5; D is perhaps TRBD1 (6 bases). Germline V gene data show CDR1 as MNHEY and CDR2 as SVGAGI. The CDR3 is made up of 15 amino acids. V was clipped by 0 bases and J by 8 bases, with 11 bases between them. The CDR3 spells CASSYSTRGYSPLHF. DNA of the CDR3: TGTGCCAGCAGTTACTCGACCAGGGGATATTCACCCCTCCACTTT.

The J gene is TRBJ1-2, the V gene TRBV7-9; D call uncertain. V was pared by 2 bases and J by 7 bases, with 8 bases between. The CDR3 is 12 amino acids. CDR1 is SEHNR, CDR2 FQNEAQ, per germline (reference sequence). The DNA of the CDR3 is TGTGCCAGCAGCTTATTCGGAGTTGGCTACACCTTC. Translating it yields CASSLFGVGYTF.

The rearrangement links TRBV5-8 to TRBJ1-3; no definite D call. Deletions cut 3 bases from V and 0 bases from J, with 16 bases between. This CDR3 spans 17 amino acids. Germline values: CDR1 SGHTS, CDR2 YDEGEE. This chain's CDR3 is CASSSGPIALSGNTIYF. In DNA form, the CDR3 reads TGTGCCAGCAGCTCCGGTCCTATCGCGCTCTCTGGAAACACCATATATTTT.

V gene TRBV6-1 combines with J gene TRBJ1-2; D is perhaps TRBD1 (5 bases). This CDR3 has 17 amino acids. V dropped 1 base and J dropped 2 bases, with 17 bases sitting between them. The germline gives CDR1 MNHNS, CDR2 SASEGT. The CDR3 DNA sequence: TGTGCCAGCAGTGAAGTACCGCGAGGGACTTCGAACTATGGCTACACCTTC. Encoded protein: CASSEVPRGTSNYGYTF.

Here the CDR3 reads CASSLGTGALSGNTIYF. The CDR3 DNA follows: TGTGCCAGCAGCTTAGGGACAGGGGCCCTCTCTGGAAACACCATATATTTT. This chain links TRBV7-6 with TRBJ1-3; 9 bases line up with TRBD1. The CDR3 extends over 17 amino acids. V shed 1 base and J 0 bases; nucleotides not matched to a gene: 4. Germline CDR1 reads SGHVS; CDR2 reads FNYEAQ. The full variable domain, its missing parts supplied by reference TRBV7-6 and TRBJ1-3, is GAGVSQSPRYKVTKRGQDVALRCDPISGHVSLYWYRQALGQGPEFLTYFNYEAQQDKSGLPNDRFSAERPEGSISTLTIQRTEQRDSAMYRCASSLGTGALSGNTIYFGEGSWLTVV.